The 4 T cell receptor beta chains listed next were all sequenced from one sample in a study of OX40 agonist ivuxolimab in advanced cancers. Generated by immunoSEQ multiplex PCR, the TCRdb table keeps only in-frame clones and is missing some. The top ten hold 0.4% to 0.5% of the sample, which has 78,000 or so clones, about 90% seen once. This sample comprised CD4+ or CD8+ T cells sorted from blood, obtained in a trial of the OX40 agonist ivuxolimab. These TCRs come from an adult with an advanced solid tumor such as melanoma, head and neck, liver or kidney cancer.

The table lists this clone with a few counts. The chain carries TRBV18 and TRBJ2-1, with 10 bases aligning to TRBD2. The CDR3 is 16 amino acids. CDR1 and CDR2 from the germline V gene are KGHSH and LQKENI. With 3 bases clipped from V and 5 bases from J, the junction kept 7 bases outside the gene matches. The CDR3 nucleotides are TGTGCCAGCTCACCCCCGGGACTAGCGTTGAACAATGAGCAGTTCTTC. Translated, it gives CASSPPGLALNNEQFF.

The V and J genes are TRBV6-5 and TRBJ2-7; D perhaps matches TRBD2 (5 bases). The CDR3 totals 16 residues. The germline CDR1 and CDR2 sequences are MNHEY and SVGAGI. V was shortened by 0 bases and J by 3 bases, with 15 bases between the two germline ends. The CDR3 is CASSYSRPADHYEQYF. The DNA for the CDR3 is TGTGCCAGCAGTTACTCGCGACCAGCGGATCACTACGAGCAGTACTTC.

The chain joins TRBV19 to TRBJ2-7; 7 bases fit TRBD2. CDR1 is LNHDA and CDR2 is SQIVND in the germline V gene (reference sequence). V was clipped by 5 bases and J by 2 bases; unmatched bases: 9. The CDR3 spans 15 residues. The CDR3 region is CASSSGSSGTYEQYF. CDR3 nucleotide sequence: TGTGCCAGTAGTTCTGGGTCTAGCGGAACCTACGAGCAGTACTTC.

The V and J genes are TRBV7-6 and TRBJ2-5; 8 nucleotides agree with TRBD1. There are 18 residues in the CDR3. CDR1 and CDR2 (germline): SGHVS, FNYEAQ. V gave up 5 bases and J gave up 2 bases; unmatched junction bases: 16. CDR3 sequence reads: CASSPSRGTGESQETQYF. CDR3 nucleotides: TGTGCCAGCAGCCCCAGCCGAGGGACAGGTGAATCGCAAGAGACCCAGTACTTC.